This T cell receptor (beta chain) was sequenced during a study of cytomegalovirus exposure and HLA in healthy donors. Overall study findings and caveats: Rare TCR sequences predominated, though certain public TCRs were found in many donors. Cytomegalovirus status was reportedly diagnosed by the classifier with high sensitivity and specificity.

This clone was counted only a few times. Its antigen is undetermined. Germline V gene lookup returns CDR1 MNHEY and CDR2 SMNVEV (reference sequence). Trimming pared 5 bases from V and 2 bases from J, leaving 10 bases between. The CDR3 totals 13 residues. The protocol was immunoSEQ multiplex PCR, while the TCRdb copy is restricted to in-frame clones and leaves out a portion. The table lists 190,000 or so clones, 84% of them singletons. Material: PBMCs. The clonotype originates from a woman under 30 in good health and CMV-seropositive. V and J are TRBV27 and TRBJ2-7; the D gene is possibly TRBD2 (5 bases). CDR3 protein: CASSPRGPYEQYF. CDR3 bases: TGTGCCAGCAGTCCGAGAGGGCCCTACGAGCAGTACTTC.